These T cell receptor beta chains were read from a single sample in a study of vaccination effects on CD4 cells after COVID-19. The repertoire was sequenced with immunoSEQ multiplex PCR; TCRdb's copy has only in-frame clones and lacks some. Of roughly 54,000 clones listed, roughly three quarters are singletons. Antigens for these TCRs are unknown. The input for sequencing was CD4+ T cells from PBMCs cultured with HIV peptides, taken before COVID-19 vaccination. These receptors were collected from a human donor who had a prior SARS-CoV-2 infection. The CDR3 runs from the conserved cysteine through the conserved F or W. Fields, in order: J gene, clone size, D gene, CDR3 length, V gene, CDR3 protein, CDR3 DNA. A D gene is named only where the DNA matches it firmly. Not all rows give a size; the values are once, few, many and, for expanded clones, a class.

J: TRBJ2-7; size: few; D: TRBD2; length: 13; V: TRBV7-2; CDR3: CASRLAGDYEQYF; DNA: TGTGCCAGCAGGCTAGCGGGGGACTACGAGCAGTACTTC
J: TRBJ2-7; size: few; D: TRBD2; length: 15; V: TRBV5-4; CDR3: CASSFRAGGLYEQYF; DNA: TGTGCCAGCAGCTTCAGGGCGGGGGGGCTCTACGAGCAGTACTTC
J: TRBJ2-1; size: few; D: TRBD2; length: 15; V: TRBV7-9; CDR3: CASTQLAGVGNEQFF; DNA: TGTGCCAGCACCCAACTAGCGGGAGTCGGAAATGAGCAGTTCTTC
J: TRBJ2-2; size: -; D: -; length: 16; V: TRBV18; CDR3: CASSPGVFGNTGELFF; DNA: TGTGCCAGCTCACCAGGGGTTTTCGGGAACACCGGGGAGCTGTTTTTT
J: TRBJ2-3; size: -; D: -; length: 19; V: TRBV21-1; CDR3: CASSPKRTSGTESTDTQYF; DNA: TGTGCCAGCAGCCCCAAGCGGACTAGCGGGACCGAGAGCACAGATACGCAGTATTTT
J: TRBJ1-2; size: once; D: -; length: 16; V: TRBV3-1/TRBV3-2; CDR3: CASSPERDLIHYGYTF; DNA: TGTGCCAGCAGCCCCGAAAGGGACCTAATCCACTATGGCTACACCTTC
J: TRBJ2-5; size: once; D: TRBD2; length: 17; V: TRBV7-2; CDR3: CASSKKGLAGGTETQYF; DNA: TGTGCCAGCAGCAAAAAGGGACTAGCGGGAGGTACGGAGACCCAGTACTTC
J: TRBJ2-7; size: few; D: TRBD1; length: 13; V: TRBV7-3; CDR3: CASSLTGVGEQYF; DNA: TGTGCCAGCAGCTTGACAGGGGTCGGCGAGCAGTACTTC
J: TRBJ2-7; size: -; D: -; length: 13; V: TRBV5-1; CDR3: CASSLDRFGEQYF; DNA: TGCGCCAGCAGCTTGGACAGGTTCGGCGAGCAGTACTTC
J: TRBJ2-7; size: -; D: TRBD1; length: 15; V: TRBV12-5; CDR3: CASGGGTGHSYEQYF; DNA: TGTGCTAGTGGCGGAGGGACAGGGCATTCCTACGAGCAGTACTTC
J: TRBJ1-1; size: -; D: -; length: 14; V: TRBV6-5; CDR3: CASSYSPQNTEAFF; DNA: TGTGCCAGCAGTTACTCCCCACAGAACACTGAAGCTTTCTTT
J: TRBJ2-4; size: -; D: -; length: 17; V: TRBV4-2; CDR3: CASSQEEKRWSKNIQYF; DNA: TGTGCCAGCAGCCAAGAGGAAAAAAGGTGGTCCAAAAACATTCAGTACTTC
J: TRBJ2-1; size: -; D: -; length: 16; V: TRBV7-9; CDR3: CASSYKGSRRRNEQFF; DNA: TGTGCCAGCAGCTACAAGGGTTCTCGGAGACGGAATGAGCAGTTCTTC
J: TRBJ2-7; size: few; D: TRBD1; length: 13; V: TRBV19; CDR3: CASSAGQVYEQYF; DNA: TGTGCCAGTAGTGCGGGACAGGTTTACGAGCAGTACTTC
J: TRBJ1-5; size: -; D: -; length: 15; V: TRBV2; CDR3: CASRSGTWSNQPQHF; DNA: TGTGCCAGCAGATCCGGGACCTGGAGCAATCAGCCCCAGCATTTT
J: TRBJ2-7; size: -; D: TRBD2; length: 16; V: TRBV3-1/TRBV3-2; CDR3: CASSQETSDFSYEQYF; DNA: TGTGCCAGCAGCCAAGAGACTAGCGACTTCTCCTACGAGCAGTACTTC
J: TRBJ1-6; size: -; D: -; length: 14; V: TRBV5-1; CDR3: CASSPDRNNSPLHF; DNA: TGCGCCAGCAGCCCCGACAGGAATAATTCACCCCTCCACTTT
J: TRBJ2-3; size: -; D: TRBD2; length: 16; V: TRBV5-1; CDR3: CASSLGLAASTDTQYF; DNA: TGCGCCAGCAGCTTGGGGCTAGCGGCTAGCACAGATACGCAGTATTTT
J: TRBJ1-2; size: -; D: -; length: 15; V: TRBV5-8; CDR3: CASSLVGAANYGYTF; DNA: TGTGCCAGCAGCTTGGTGGGGGCGGCTAACTATGGCTACACCTTC
J: TRBJ2-1; size: once; D: -; length: 15; V: TRBV15; CDR3: CATSRDLTRRNEQFF; DNA: TGTGCCACCAGCAGAGACCTGACTAGGCGCAATGAGCAGTTCTTC
J: TRBJ1-1; size: -; D: -; length: 13; V: TRBV7-9; CDR3: CASSLGQGTEAFF; DNA: TGTGCCAGCAGCTTAGGCCAGGGCACTGAAGCTTTCTTT
J: TRBJ2-3; size: -; D: TRBD2; length: 16; V: TRBV5-4; CDR3: CASNQYAGGRTDTQYF; DNA: TGTGCCAGCAACCAGTACGCGGGGGGGCGGACAGATACGCAGTATTTT
J: TRBJ2-7; size: -; D: -; length: 14; V: TRBV5-1; CDR3: CASSLRHVSHEQYF; DNA: TGCGCCAGCAGCTTGCGGCATGTGTCCCACGAGCAGTACTTC
J: TRBJ2-1; size: -; D: TRBD2; length: 17; V: TRBV5-1; CDR3: CASSPLTSGSAGNEQFF; DNA: TGCGCCAGCAGCCCTTTGACTAGCGGGAGCGCGGGCAATGAGCAGTTCTTC
J: TRBJ2-1; size: once; D: TRBD2; length: 15; V: TRBV6-7; CDR3: CASSYTSGRFNEQFF; DNA: TGTGCCAGCAGTTACACTAGCGGGAGGTTCAATGAGCAGTTCTTC
J: TRBJ2-1; size: -; D: TRBD2; length: 15; V: TRBV29-1; CDR3: CSAGGGRDSYNEQFF; DNA: TGCAGCGCTGGAGGAGGGAGGGACTCCTACAATGAGCAGTTCTTC
J: TRBJ2-7; size: -; D: -; length: 15; V: TRBV9; CDR3: CASSVDADTLYEQYF; DNA: TGTGCCAGCAGCGTAGACGCGGATACCCTCTACGAGCAGTACTTC
J: TRBJ2-7; size: -; D: -; length: 15; V: TRBV6-1; CDR3: CASSEVWDGAYEQYF; DNA: TGTGCCAGCAGTGAAGTATGGGACGGAGCCTACGAGCAGTACTTC
J: TRBJ2-3; size: -; D: TRBD1; length: 17; V: TRBV7-9; CDR3: CASSLLFRGPSTDTQYF; DNA: TGTGCCAGCAGCTTACTCTTTAGGGGGCCAAGCACAGATACGCAGTATTTT
J: TRBJ1-2; size: -; D: -; length: 15; V: TRBV5-6; CDR3: CASSLFSNAGYGYTF; DNA: TGTGCCAGCAGCTTATTTTCCAACGCCGGCTATGGTTACACCTTC
J: TRBJ2-7; size: -; D: TRBD2; length: 16; V: TRBV3-1/TRBV3-2; CDR3: CASSPTLRGGSYEQYF; DNA: TGTGCCAGCAGCCCCACGCTTCGGGGGGGCTCCTACGAGCAGTACTTC
J: TRBJ1-1; size: -; D: -; length: 12; V: TRBV6-5; CDR3: CASSYGGTEAFF; DNA: TGTGCCAGCAGTTACGGAGGCACTGAAGCTTTCTTT
J: TRBJ1-5; size: few; D: TRBD1; length: 16; V: TRBV28; CDR3: CASSLVTGASNQPQHF; DNA: TGTGCCAGCAGTTTAGTCACAGGGGCTAGCAATCAGCCCCAGCATTTT
J: TRBJ1-1; size: -; D: -; length: 15; V: TRBV19; CDR3: CASSKRASERTEAFF; DNA: TGTGCCAGTAGCAAACGGGCTTCCGAGCGGACTGAAGCTTTCTTT